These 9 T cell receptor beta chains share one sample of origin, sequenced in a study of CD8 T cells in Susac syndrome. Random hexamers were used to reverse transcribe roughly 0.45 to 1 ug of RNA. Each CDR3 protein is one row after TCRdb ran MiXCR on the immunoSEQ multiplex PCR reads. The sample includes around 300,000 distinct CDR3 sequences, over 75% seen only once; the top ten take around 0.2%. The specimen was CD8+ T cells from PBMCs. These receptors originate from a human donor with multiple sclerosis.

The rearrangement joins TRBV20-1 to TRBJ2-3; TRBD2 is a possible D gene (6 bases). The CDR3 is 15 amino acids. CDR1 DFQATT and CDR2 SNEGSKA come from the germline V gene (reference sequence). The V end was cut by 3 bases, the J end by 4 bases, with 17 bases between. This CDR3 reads CSARLAYIGADTQYF. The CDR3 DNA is TGCAGTGCTAGGCTAGCGTACATTGGGGCAGATACGCAGTATTTT.

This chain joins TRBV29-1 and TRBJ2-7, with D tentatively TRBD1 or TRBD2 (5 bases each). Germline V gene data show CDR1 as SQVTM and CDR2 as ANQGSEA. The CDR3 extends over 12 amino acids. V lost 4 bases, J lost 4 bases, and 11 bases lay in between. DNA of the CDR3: TGCAGCGTTGGAGGGGACCCTTACGAGCAGTACTTC. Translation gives CSVGGDPYEQYF.

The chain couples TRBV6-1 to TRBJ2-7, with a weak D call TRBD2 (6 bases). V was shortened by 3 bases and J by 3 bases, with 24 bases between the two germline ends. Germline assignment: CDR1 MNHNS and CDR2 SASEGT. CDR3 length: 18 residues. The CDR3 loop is CASSDREGTWRVVYEQYF. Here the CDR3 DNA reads TGTGCCAGCAGTGATAGAGAAGGGACTTGGCGGGTTGTCTACGAGCAGTACTTC.

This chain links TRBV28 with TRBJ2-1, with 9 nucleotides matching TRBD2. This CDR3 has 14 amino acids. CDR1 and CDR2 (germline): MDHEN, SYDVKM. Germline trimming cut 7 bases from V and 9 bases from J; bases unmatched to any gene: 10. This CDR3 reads CASTLAGVGREQFF. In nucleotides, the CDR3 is TGTGCCAGCACCTTAGCGGGGGTAGGGCGTGAGCAGTTCTTC.

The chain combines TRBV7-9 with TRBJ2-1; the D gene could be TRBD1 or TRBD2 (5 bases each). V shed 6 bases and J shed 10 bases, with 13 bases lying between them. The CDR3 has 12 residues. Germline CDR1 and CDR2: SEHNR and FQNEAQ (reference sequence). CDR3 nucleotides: TGTGCCAGCAGGCAGTTGGGGGAGGAGCAGTTCTTC. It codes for CASRQLGEEQFF.

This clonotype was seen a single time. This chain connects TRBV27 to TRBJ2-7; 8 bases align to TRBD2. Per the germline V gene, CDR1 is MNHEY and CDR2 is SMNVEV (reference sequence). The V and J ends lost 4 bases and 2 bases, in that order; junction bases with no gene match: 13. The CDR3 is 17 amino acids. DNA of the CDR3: TGTGCCAGCAGTTCCCTACCCCAGCGGGAGCACCCCTACGAGCAGTACTTC. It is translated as CASSSLPQREHPYEQYF.

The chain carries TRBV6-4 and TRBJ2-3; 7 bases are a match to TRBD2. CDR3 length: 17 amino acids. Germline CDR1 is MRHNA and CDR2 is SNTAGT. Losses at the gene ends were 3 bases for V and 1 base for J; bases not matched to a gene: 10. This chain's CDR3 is CASSEREGGSGTDTQYF. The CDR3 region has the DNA TGTGCCAGCAGTGAAAGGGAAGGCGGGAGTGGCACAGATACGCAGTATTTT.

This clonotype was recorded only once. CDR3 sequence reads: CASTPPRVNEQFF. CDR3 sequence (DNA): TGCGCCAGCACCCCCCCTCGGGTGAATGAGCAGTTCTTC. V usage is TRBV5-1 and J usage is TRBJ2-1; no firm D call. The CDR3 runs 13 residues. V was shortened by 6 bases and J by 7 bases, with 14 bases between the two germline ends. Germline V gene data show CDR1 as SGHRS and CDR2 as YFSETQ.

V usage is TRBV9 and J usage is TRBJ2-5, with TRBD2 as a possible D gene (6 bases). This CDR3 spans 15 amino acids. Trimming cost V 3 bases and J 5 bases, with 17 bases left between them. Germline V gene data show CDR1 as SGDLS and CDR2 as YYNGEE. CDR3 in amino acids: CASSAGIMEGETQYF. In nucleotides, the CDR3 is TGTGCCAGCAGCGCAGGGATTATGGAGGGGGAGACCCAGTACTTC.